This TCR beta chain was observed in a study of shared clonotypes between healthy human individuals. The method was immunoSEQ multiplex PCR; TCRdb's version includes in-frame clones alone and lacks a portion of them. The sample includes 100,000 to 130,000 clones, around 68% of them seen just once. The CD8 memory sample joined CD45RO+ cells and CCR7-negative CD45RA+ cells. Study conclusions and caveats: Naive subsets typically showed greater estimated richness than memory subsets.

Notes on this clone: Its cognate antigen is unknown.

This sequence was found in a woman between 25 and 40 years old in good health. Sample: memory CD8+ T cells sorted from blood. Subset here: CD45RO+ cells pooled with CCR7-negative TemRA cells.

The CDR3 DNA reads as TGTGCCAGCAGTTTGTCAGGGGGAATCCAAGAGACCCAGTACTTC. Amino acid sequence: CASSLSGGIQETQYF. The chain links TRBV28 to TRBJ2-5, with 7 bases that match TRBD1. The length of the CDR3 is 15 residues. V shed 3 bases, J shed 1 base, and the junction held 5 bases outside the gene matches. Looked up from germline, CDR1 is MDHEN and CDR2 is SYDVKM. The variable domain in full, completed from reference TRBV28 and TRBJ2-5, reads DVKVTQSSRYLVKRTGEKVFLECVQDMDHENMFWYRQDPGLGLRLIYFSYDVKMKEKGDIPEGYSVSREKKERFSLILESASTNQTSMYLCASSLSGGIQETQYFGPGTRLLVL.